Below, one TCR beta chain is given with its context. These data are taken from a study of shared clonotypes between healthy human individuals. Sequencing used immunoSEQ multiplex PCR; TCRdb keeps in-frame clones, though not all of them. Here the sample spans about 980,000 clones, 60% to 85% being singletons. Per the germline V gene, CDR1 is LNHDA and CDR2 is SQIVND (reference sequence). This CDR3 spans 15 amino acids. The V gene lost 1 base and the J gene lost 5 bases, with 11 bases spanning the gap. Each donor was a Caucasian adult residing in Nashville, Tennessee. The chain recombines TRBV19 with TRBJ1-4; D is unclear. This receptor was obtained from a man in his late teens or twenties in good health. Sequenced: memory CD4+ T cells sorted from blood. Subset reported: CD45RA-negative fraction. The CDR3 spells CASSIGSGQNEKLFF. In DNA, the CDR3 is TGTGCCAGTAGTATAGGTAGCGGCCAAAATGAAAAACTGTTTTTT.